This T cell receptor (beta chain) came from a study of CD8+ T cells in alopecia areata. Study background: The drug, tofacitinib, lasted 6 to 18 months, followed by 6 months off drug.

Alopecia areata patients had lesional scalp punch biopsies and peripheral blood taken from them. Cell sorting was applied to PBMCs, and CD4+ and CD8+ T cells were collected. This clone was detected a few times. CDR1 SQVTM and CDR2 ANQGSEA come from the germline V gene. The CDR3 totals 12 residues. The ends were cut back, 4 bases at V and 3 bases at J, with 7 bases in the middle. cDNA reverse transcribed from extracted RNA served as the sequencing template. Assay: immunoSEQ multiplex PCR; the TCRdb copy retains only in-frame clones and omits some. This sample carries 110,000 to 150,000 clones, roughly three fifths of them seen once, and the ten largest clones take around 6.6%.

This TCR was sampled from a human donor with alopecia areata. The material sequenced was CD4+ T cells sorted from blood, taken at week 0. The chain is built from TRBV29-1 and TRBJ1-5; tentative D call: TRBD1 (5 bases). As DNA, the CDR3 is TGCAGCGTTGGACAGCACAATCAGCCCCAGCATTTT. Protein sequence: CSVGQHNQPQHF.